One and the same sample provided the 13 T cell receptor beta chains below, sequenced in a study of technical replicates of blood from a handful of donors. Libraries were prepared by immunoSEQ multiplex PCR; TCRdb keeps only in-frame clonotypes and omits some of them. The data contain around 67,000 clones, around 95% of them singletons. Sequenced material: T cells isolated from PBMCs. All receptors come from a human donor in good health.

The chain links TRBV18 to TRBJ2-1; 10 nucleotides agree with TRBD2. Germline V CDR1 and CDR2: KGHSH, LQKENI. This CDR3 is 16 amino acids long. Trimming cost V 3 bases and J 6 bases; bases outside gene matches: 8. The CDR3 region is CASSPYVAGGRNEQFF. As DNA, the CDR3 is TGTGCCAGCTCACCCTATGTAGCGGGGGGCCGCAATGAGCAGTTCTTC.

This clone was counted once. V is TRBV6-1 and J is TRBJ1-1; 10 nucleotides match TRBD1. V shed 4 bases and J 2 bases; nucleotides not matched to a gene: 1. The CDR3 has 14 amino acids. CDR1 MNHNS and CDR2 SASEGT come from the germline V gene. CDR3: CASSGTGGNTEAFF. The DNA of the CDR3 is TGTGCCAGCAGTGGGACAGGGGGTAACACTGAAGCTTTCTTT.

The J gene is TRBJ2-7, the V gene TRBV19, with 7 bases fitting TRBD1. CDR1 and CDR2 from the germline V gene are LNHDA and SQIVND (reference sequence). The CDR3 covers 15 residues. V lost 10 bases to trimming and J lost 1 base; unmatched junction nucleotides: 13. CDR3 sequence reads: CATKVGGQKSYEQYF. CDR3 DNA sequence: TGTGCCACTAAGGTAGGGGGACAGAAATCCTACGAGCAGTACTTC.

This clone was observed once. The chain carries TRBV19 and TRBJ2-5, with 12 bases that match TRBD2. This CDR3 is 16 amino acids long. With 8 bases clipped from V and 5 bases from J, the junction kept 12 bases outside the gene matches. Looked up from germline, CDR1 is LNHDA and CDR2 is SQIVND (reference sequence). The CDR3: CASCNLAGGPGETQYF. The DNA for the CDR3 is TGTGCCAGTTGTAATCTAGCGGGAGGGCCGGGGGAGACCCAGTACTTC.

The chain couples TRBV15 to TRBJ1-5; TRBD1 matches 9 bases. J was trimmed by 2 bases and V by 5 bases; bases with no gene match: 4. Germline V gives CDR1 LNHNV, CDR2 YYDKDF (reference sequence). CDR3 size: 15 residues. This CDR3 is CATSWGQGGNQPQHF. For the CDR3, the DNA is TGTGCCACCAGCTGGGGACAGGGCGGCAATCAGCCCCAGCATTTT.

J is TRBJ2-7 and V is TRBV14; 9 bases match TRBD2. The ends lost 1 base at V and 2 bases at J; junction bases unmatched: 3. This CDR3 region has 15 residues. Germline V gene lookup returns CDR1 SGHDN and CDR2 FVKESK. This chain's CDR3 is CASSQALAGTYEQYF. The CDR3 DNA sequence: TGTGCCAGCAGCCAAGCCCTAGCGGGGACCTACGAGCAGTACTTC.

The gene calls are TRBV5-6 and TRBJ2-7, with unresolved D. CDR1 is SGHDT and CDR2 is YYEEEE in the germline V gene. The CDR3 covers 12 residues. The V end lost 4 bases, the J end lost 4 bases, and 9 bases lay between the germline ends. CDR3 in amino acids: CASSRPGYEQYF. The DNA for the CDR3 is TGTGCCAGCAGCCGCCCAGGTTACGAGCAGTACTTC.

V usage is TRBV27 and J usage is TRBJ2-2, with D possibly being TRBD2 (5 bases). The CDR3 is 12 residues long. The germline V gene has CDR1 MNHEY and CDR2 SMNVEV (reference sequence). V lost 10 bases and J 5 bases, leaving 11 bases between the germline ends. CDR3 amino acids: CATSRGTGELFF. For the CDR3, the DNA is TGTGCCACCTCCCGGGGTACCGGGGAGCTGTTTTTT.

CDR3 DNA sequence: TGTGCCAGCAGTGAAAGGGGAAACCCGTCGGCGGGCTACACCTTC. This codes for CASSERGNPSAGYTF. This chain links TRBV6-1 with TRBJ1-2; D may be TRBD1 (5 bases). V was shortened by 2 bases and J by 8 bases, with 18 bases between the two germline ends. CDR1 MNHNS and CDR2 SASEGT come from the germline V gene. The CDR3 runs 15 residues.

Turning to this clone: The sample carries other DNA sequences with the same CDR3. The rearrangement uses TRBV5-1 and TRBJ2-1, with a tentative D call TRBD2 (6 bases). Germline V gives CDR1 SGHRS, CDR2 YFSETQ. The CDR3 length is 15 residues. Deletions cut 0 bases from V and 1 base from J, with 8 bases between. As DNA, the CDR3 is TGCGCCAGCAGCTTGGGCGGAGGGTCCTACAATGAGCAGTTCTTC. Translation gives CASSLGGGSYNEQFF.

V is TRBV25-1 and J is TRBJ2-4; tentative D call: TRBD2 (6 bases). The length of the CDR3 is 13 residues. Germline CDR1 reads MGHDK; CDR2 reads SYGVNS. Trimming stripped 11 bases from V and 6 bases from J, with 17 bases between. The CDR3 is CASLKPAGNIQYF. The CDR3 region has the DNA TGTGCCTCACTCAAACCAGCGGGAAACATTCAGTACTTC.

The rearrangement links TRBV11-2 to TRBJ2-7, with D tentatively TRBD1 (6 bases). This CDR3 contains 17 residues. Germline CDR1 SGHAT, CDR2 FQNNGV. V shed 5 bases and J shed 3 bases, with 23 bases lying between them. CDR3 coding DNA: TGTGCCAGCAGCCCTCTTCCAGACAGGAATAAGGGCTACGAGCAGTACTTC. Its translation: CASSPLPDRNKGYEQYF. Filled out from reference TRBV11-2 and TRBJ2-7, the complete variable domain reads EAGVAQSPRYKIIEKRQSVAFWCNPISGHATLYWYQQILGQGPKLLIQFQNNGVVDDSQLPKDRFSAERLKGVDSTLKIQPAKLEDSAVYLCASSPLPDRNKGYEQYFGPGTRLTVT.

The chain couples TRBV2 to TRBJ1-1, with D maybe TRBD1 (5 bases). The CDR3 sequence is 13 residues long. The V gene lost 7 bases and the J gene lost 5 bases, with 14 bases spanning the gap. The germline CDR1 and CDR2 sequences are SNHLY and FYNNEI. CDR3 loop: CASTLQEGTEAFF. In nucleotides, the CDR3 is TGTGCCAGCACCTTGCAGGAGGGGACTGAAGCTTTCTTT.